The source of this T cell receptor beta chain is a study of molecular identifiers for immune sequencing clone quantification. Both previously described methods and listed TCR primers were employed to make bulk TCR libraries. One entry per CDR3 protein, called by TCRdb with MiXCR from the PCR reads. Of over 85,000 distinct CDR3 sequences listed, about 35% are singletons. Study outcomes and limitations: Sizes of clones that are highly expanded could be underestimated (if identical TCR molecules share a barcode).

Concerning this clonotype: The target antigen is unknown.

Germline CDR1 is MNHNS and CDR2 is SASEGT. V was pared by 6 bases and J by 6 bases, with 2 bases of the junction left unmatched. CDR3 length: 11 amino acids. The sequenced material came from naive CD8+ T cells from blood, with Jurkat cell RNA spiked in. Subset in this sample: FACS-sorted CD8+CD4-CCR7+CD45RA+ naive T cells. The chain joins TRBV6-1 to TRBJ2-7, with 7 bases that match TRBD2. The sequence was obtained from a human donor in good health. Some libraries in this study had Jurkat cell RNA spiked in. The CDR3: CASRGGREQYF. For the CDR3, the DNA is TGTGCCAGCAGGGGAGGGCGCGAGCAGTACTTC.